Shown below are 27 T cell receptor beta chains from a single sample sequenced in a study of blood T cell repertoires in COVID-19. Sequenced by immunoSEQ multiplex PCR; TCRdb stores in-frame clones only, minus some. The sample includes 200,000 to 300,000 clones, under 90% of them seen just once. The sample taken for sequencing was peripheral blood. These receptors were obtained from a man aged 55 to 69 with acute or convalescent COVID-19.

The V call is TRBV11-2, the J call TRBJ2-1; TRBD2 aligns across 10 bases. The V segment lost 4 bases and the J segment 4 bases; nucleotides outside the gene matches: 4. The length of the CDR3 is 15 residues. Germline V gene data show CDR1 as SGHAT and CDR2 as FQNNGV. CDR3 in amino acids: CASSSTSGFYNEQFF. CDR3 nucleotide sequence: TGTGCCAGCAGCTCGACTAGCGGGTTTTACAATGAGCAGTTCTTC.

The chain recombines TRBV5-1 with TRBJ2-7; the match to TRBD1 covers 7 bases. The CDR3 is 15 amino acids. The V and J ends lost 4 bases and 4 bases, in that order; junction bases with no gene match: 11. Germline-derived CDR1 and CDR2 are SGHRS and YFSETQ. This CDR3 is CASSPLDRVGYEQYF. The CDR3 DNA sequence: TGCGCCAGCAGCCCCCTTGACAGGGTCGGTTACGAGCAGTACTTC.

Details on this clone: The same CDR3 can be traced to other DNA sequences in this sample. CDR3 nucleotides: TGTGCCACCAGCAGAGATAGGGGCTATGAAAAACTGTTTTTT. Amino acid sequence: CATSRDRGYEKLFF. J is TRBJ1-4 and V is TRBV15, with D maybe TRBD1 (5 bases). Germline-derived CDR1 and CDR2 are LNHNV and YYDKDF (reference sequence). Trimming shortened V by 0 bases and J by 6 bases, and 8 bases separated the two germline ends. CDR3 length equals 14 residues.

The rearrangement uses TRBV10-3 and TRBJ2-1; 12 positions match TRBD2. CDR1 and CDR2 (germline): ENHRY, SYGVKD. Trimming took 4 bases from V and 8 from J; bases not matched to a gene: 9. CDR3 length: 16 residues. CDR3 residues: CAISAPSGRVGDEQFF. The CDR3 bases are TGTGCCATCAGTGCTCCTAGCGGGAGGGTTGGGGATGAGCAGTTCTTC.

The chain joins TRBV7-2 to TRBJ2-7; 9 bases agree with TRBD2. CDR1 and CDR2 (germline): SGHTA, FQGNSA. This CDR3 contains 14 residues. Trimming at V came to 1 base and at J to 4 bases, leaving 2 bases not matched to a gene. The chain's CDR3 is CASSLGGRAYEQYF. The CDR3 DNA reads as TGTGCCAGCAGCTTAGGCGGGAGGGCTTACGAGCAGTACTTC.

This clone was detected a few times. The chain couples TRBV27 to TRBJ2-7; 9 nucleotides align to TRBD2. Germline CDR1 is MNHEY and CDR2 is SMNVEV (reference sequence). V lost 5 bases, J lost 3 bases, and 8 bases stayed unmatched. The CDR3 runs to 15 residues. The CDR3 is CASSRREGSFYEQYF. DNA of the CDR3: TGTGCCAGCAGTAGGCGGGAGGGCAGTTTCTACGAGCAGTACTTC.

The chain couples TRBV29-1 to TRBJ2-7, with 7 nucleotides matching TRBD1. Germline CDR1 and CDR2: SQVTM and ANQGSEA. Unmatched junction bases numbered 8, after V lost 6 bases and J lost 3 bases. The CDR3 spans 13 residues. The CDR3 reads CSVHGAGGYEQYF. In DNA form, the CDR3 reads TGCAGCGTCCATGGGGCAGGGGGCTACGAGCAGTACTTC.

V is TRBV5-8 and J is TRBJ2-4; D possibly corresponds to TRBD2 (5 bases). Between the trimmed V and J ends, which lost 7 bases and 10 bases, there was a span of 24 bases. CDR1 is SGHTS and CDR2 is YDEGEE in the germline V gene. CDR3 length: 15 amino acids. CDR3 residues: CASPLSGSGWEIQYF. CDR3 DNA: TGTGCCAGCCCCCTAAGTGGGTCGGGATGGGAGATTCAGTACTTC.

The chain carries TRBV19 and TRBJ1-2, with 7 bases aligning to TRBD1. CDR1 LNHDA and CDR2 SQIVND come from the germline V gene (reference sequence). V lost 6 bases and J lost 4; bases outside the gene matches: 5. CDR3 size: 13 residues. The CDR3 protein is CASRYRGSYGYTF. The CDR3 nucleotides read TGTGCCAGTAGGTACAGGGGTAGCTATGGCTACACCTTC.

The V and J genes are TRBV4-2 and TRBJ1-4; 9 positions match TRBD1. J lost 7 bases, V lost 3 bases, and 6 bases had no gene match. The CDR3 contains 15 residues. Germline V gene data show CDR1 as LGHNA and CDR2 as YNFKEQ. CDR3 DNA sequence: TGTGCCAGCAGCCAGCACCGGGACAGGGTTGAAAAACTGTTTTTT. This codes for CASSQHRDRVEKLFF.

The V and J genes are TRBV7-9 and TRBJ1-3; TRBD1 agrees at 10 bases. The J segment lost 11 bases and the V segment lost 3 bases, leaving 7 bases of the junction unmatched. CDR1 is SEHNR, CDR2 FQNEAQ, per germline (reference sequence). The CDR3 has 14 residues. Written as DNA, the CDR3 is TGTGCCAGCAGCTTCGCCGGACAGGGGGAAGCCATATATTTT. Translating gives CASSFAGQGEAIYF.

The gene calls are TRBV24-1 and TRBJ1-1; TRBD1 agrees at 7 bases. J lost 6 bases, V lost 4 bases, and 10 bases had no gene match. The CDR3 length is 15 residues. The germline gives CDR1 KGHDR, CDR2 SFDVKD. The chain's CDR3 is CATSDDDRVMAEAFF. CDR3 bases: TGTGCCACCAGTGACGACGACAGGGTGATGGCTGAAGCTTTCTTT.

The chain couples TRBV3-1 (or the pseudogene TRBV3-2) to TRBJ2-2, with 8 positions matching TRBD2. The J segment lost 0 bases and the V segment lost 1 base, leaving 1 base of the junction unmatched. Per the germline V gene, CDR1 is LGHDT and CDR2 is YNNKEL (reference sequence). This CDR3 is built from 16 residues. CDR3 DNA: TGTGCCAGCAGCCAAGGCGGGGGGCCGAACACCGGGGAGCTGTTTTTT. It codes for CASSQGGGPNTGELFF.

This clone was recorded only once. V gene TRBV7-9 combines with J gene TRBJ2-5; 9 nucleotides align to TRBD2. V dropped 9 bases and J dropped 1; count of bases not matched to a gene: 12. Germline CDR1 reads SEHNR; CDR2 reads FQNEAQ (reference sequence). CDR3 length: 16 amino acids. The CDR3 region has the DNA TGTGCCAGTGCAGGTAGCGGGAGAGGTTTCCAAGAGACCCAGTACTTC. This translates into CASAGSGRGFQETQYF.

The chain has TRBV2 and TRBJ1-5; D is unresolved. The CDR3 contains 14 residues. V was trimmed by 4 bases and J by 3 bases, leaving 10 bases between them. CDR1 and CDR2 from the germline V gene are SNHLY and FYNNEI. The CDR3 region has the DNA TGTGCCAGCAGTGTTCAGAGGGACAATCAGCCCCAGCATTTT. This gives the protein CASSVQRDNQPQHF.

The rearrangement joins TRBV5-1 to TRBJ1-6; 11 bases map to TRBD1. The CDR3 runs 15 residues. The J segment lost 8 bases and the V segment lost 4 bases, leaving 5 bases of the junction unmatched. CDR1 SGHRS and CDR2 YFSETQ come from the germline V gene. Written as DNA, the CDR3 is TGCGCCAGCAGCCCGGGACAGGGGGGACATTCACCCCTCCACTTT. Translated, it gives CASSPGQGGHSPLHF.

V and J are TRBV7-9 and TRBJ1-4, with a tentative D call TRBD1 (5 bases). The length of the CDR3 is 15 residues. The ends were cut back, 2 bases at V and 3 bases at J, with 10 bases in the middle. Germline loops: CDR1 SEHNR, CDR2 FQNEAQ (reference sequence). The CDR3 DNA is TGTGCCAGCAGCTTAAGCGGGACGGCTAATGAAAAACTGTTTTTT. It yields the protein CASSLSGTANEKLFF.

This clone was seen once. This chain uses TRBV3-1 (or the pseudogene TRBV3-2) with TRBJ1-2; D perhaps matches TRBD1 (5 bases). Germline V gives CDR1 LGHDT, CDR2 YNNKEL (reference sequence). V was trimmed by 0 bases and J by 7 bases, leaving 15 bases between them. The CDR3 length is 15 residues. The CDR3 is CASSQEGGTLGGYTF. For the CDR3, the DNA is TGTGCCAGCAGCCAAGAAGGAGGGACGTTGGGTGGCTACACCTTC.

CDR3 amino acids: CASSLDPGQGRAYEQYF. The CDR3 region has the DNA TGTGCCAGCAGCTTAGATCCGGGACAGGGTAGAGCCTACGAGCAGTACTTC. The V and J genes are TRBV7-9 and TRBJ2-7; 9 nucleotides align to TRBD1. The length of the CDR3 is 17 residues. Germline CDR1 reads SEHNR; CDR2 reads FQNEAQ (reference sequence). V shed 1 base, J shed 2 bases, and the junction held 9 bases outside the gene matches. Full variable domain (remainder filled in from reference TRBV7-9 and TRBJ2-7): DTGVSQNPRHKITKRGQNVTFRCDPISEHNRLYWYRQTLGQGPEFLTYFQNEAQLEKSRLLSDRFSAERPKGSFSTLEIQRTEQGDSAMYLCASSLDPGQGRAYEQYFGPGTRLTVT.

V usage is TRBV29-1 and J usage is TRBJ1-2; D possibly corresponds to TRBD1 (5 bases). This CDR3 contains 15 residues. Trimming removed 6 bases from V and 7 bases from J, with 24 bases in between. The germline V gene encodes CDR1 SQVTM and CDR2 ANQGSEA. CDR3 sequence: CSVDEVERGGPGYTF. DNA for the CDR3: TGCAGCGTCGATGAGGTGGAACGGGGGGGACCTGGCTACACCTTC. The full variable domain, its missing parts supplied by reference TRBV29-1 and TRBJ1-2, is SAVISQKPSRDICQRGTSLTIQCQVDSQVTMMFWYRQQPGQSLTLIATANQGSEATYESGFVIDKFPISRPNLTFSTLTVSNMSPEDSSIYLCSVDEVERGGPGYTFGSGTRLTVV.

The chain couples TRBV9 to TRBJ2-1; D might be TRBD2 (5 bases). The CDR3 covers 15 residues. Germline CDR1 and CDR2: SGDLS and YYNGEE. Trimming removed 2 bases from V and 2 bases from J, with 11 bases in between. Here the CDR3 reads CASSVSGTTYNEQFF. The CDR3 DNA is TGTGCCAGCAGCGTCAGCGGAACAACCTACAATGAGCAGTTCTTC.

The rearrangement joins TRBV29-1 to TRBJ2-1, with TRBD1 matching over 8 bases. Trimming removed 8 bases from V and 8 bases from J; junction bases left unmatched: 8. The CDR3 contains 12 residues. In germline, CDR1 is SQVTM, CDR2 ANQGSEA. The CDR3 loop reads CSTSQGAYEQFF. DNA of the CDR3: TGCAGCACCTCCCAGGGGGCCTATGAGCAGTTCTTC.

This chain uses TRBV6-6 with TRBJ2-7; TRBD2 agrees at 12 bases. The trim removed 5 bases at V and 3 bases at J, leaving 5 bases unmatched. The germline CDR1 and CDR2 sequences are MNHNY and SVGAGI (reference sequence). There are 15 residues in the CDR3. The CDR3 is CASSPRTSGNYEQYF. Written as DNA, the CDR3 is TGTGCCAGCAGTCCACGGACTAGCGGGAACTACGAGCAGTACTTC.

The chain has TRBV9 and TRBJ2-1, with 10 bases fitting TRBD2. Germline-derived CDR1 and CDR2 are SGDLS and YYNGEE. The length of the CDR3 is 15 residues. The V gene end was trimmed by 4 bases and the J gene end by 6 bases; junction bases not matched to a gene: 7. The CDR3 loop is CASSSSGRAFNEQFF. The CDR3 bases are TGTGCCAGCAGCTCCAGCGGGAGGGCCTTCAATGAGCAGTTCTTC.

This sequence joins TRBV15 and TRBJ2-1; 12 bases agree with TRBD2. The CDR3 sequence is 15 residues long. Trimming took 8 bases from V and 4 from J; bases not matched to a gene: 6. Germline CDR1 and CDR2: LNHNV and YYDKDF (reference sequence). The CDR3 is CATSSGRGSYNEQFF. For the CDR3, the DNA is TGTGCCACCTCTAGCGGGAGGGGCTCATACAATGAGCAGTTCTTC. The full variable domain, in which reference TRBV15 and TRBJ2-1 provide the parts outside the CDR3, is DAMVIQNPRYQVTQFGKPVTLSCSQTLNHNVMYWYQQKSSQAPKLLFHYYDKDFNNEADTPDNFQSRRPNTSFCFLDIRSPGLGDTAMYLCATSSGRGSYNEQFFGPGTRLTVL.

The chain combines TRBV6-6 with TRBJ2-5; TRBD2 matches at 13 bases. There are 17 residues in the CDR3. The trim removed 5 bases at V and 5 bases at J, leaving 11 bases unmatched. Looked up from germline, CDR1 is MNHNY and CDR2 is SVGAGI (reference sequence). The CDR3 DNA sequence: TGTGCCAGCAGTCCTAGACTAGCGGGGGGACCTACCGAGACCCAGTACTTC. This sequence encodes CASSPRLAGGPTETQYF.

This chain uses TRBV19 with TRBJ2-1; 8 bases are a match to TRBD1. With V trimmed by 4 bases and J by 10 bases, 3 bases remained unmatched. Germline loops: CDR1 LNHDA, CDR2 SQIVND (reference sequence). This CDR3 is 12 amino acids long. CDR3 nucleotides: TGTGCCAGTAGTAAGGACAGGGTGGAGCAGTTCTTC. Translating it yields CASSKDRVEQFF.